This record concerns one T cell receptor (beta chain) sequence. The data are from a study of blood T cell repertoires in COVID-19. Authors' processing steps: Reference gene primer amplification yielded estimated nucleated cell counts. Clones were read by immunoSEQ multiplex PCR, and TCRdb kept only the in-frame ones, dropping some. The V and J calls and clone size come from that table; D and trimming were worked out from the DNA. Among 70,000 to 100,000 clones listed, over 65% were seen once. This CDR3 spans 16 amino acids. Germline loops: CDR1 MNHNY, CDR2 SVGAGI (reference sequence). After removal of 5 bases from V and 7 bases from J, the junction contained 11 bases not matched to a gene.

The source material was peripheral blood. J is TRBJ1-6 and V is TRBV6-6; 7 nucleotides line up with TRBD1. The clonotype comes from a human donor in a cohort sampled during active COVID-19. This CDR3 is CASSNPTTGRNSPLHF. CDR3 bases: TGTGCCAGCAGTAACCCAACGACAGGGAGGAATTCACCCCTCCACTTT.